The rows below give T cell receptor beta chains drawn from one sample of a study of T cell changes during pregnancy in multiple sclerosis. The assay was immunoSEQ multiplex PCR, and TCRdb's table has in-frame clones only and misses some. The sample lists just under 50,000 clones, approximately 94% occurring once. Sequencing used CD4+ T cells from peripheral blood mononuclear cells, obtained in the third trimester of pregnancy. The receptor set was obtained from a female donor with multiple sclerosis, enrolled in a pregnancy study. Both conserved end residues are part of each CDR3. The order of the fields is J gene, clone size, V gene, D gene, CDR3 protein, CDR3 DNA. D genes are given only for firm matches. A clone size is listed for some rows: how often the clone was seen (once, few, many), or a class if it is expanded.

>TRBJ2-3|once|TRBV27|-
CASSSPSAGVDTQYF
TGTGCCAGCAGTTCCCCCTCCGCCGGGGTAGATACGCAGTATTTT
>TRBJ1-5|-|TRBV2|TRBD1
CASRPLRGAENQPQHF
TGTGCCAGCAGACCCCTCAGGGGGGCTGAGAATCAGCCCCAGCATTTT
>TRBJ2-1|once|TRBV4-1|TRBD2
CASSQDGVGASGSNEQFF
TGCGCCAGCAGCCAAGATGGGGTCGGGGCTAGCGGGAGCAATGAGCAGTTCTTC
>TRBJ2-7|-|TRBV6-5|TRBD2
CASRGAGGPYF
TGTGCCAGCAGGGGCGCGGGGGGGCCGTACTTC
>TRBJ1-3|-|TRBV28|-
CASSSQGSRNTIYF
TGTGCCAGCAGTTCACAGGGTTCCAGAAACACCATATATTTT
>TRBJ1-2|-|TRBV5-4|TRBD1
CASSSLDRAYGYTF
TGTGCCAGCAGCTCTCTGGACAGGGCCTATGGCTACACCTTC
>TRBJ1-2|once|TRBV6-6|-
CASRADGGSYGYTF
TGTGCCAGCAGAGCGGACGGAGGTAGCTATGGCTACACCTTC
>TRBJ1-1|-|TRBV5-4|-
CASSSGGTANTEAFF
TGTGCCAGCAGCTCGGGAGGGACGGCGAACACTGAAGCTTTCTTT
>TRBJ2-5|-|TRBV19|TRBD2
CASRRAGRDETQYF
TGTGCCAGCCGTCGGGCAGGGAGGGATGAGACCCAGTACTTC
>TRBJ2-7|-|TRBV2|TRBD2
CASSGLAGRYEQYF
TGTGCCAGCAGTGGTCTAGCGGGACGCTACGAGCAGTACTTC
>TRBJ2-6|-|TRBV19|-
CASSRSSGANVLTF
TGTGCCAGTAGTCGTTCCTCTGGGGCCAACGTCCTGACTTTC
>TRBJ1-2|-|TRBV18|-
CASSPRQVDGYTF
TGTGCCAGCTCACCTCGCCAGGTCGATGGCTACACCTTC
>TRBJ2-7|-|TRBV19|-
CASSQRGYEQYF
TGTGCCAGTAGCCAGAGGGGGTACGAGCAGTACTTC
>TRBJ2-7|-|TRBV6-1|-
CASSYRPGGIEQYF
TGTGCCAGCAGTTATAGACCCGGGGGAATCGAGCAGTACTTC
>TRBJ2-3|-|TRBV6-6|TRBD2
CASSLSGRVSDTQYF
TGTGCCAGCAGTTTGAGCGGGAGAGTTTCAGATACGCAGTATTTT
>TRBJ1-1|-|TRBV30|TRBD1
CAGHRGRGFTEAFF
TGTGCCGGACACAGGGGGCGAGGATTCACTGAAGCTTTCTTT
>TRBJ2-3|-|TRBV5-1|TRBD2
CASSQLLAGGIDTQYF
TGCGCCAGCAGCCAGCTGCTAGCGGGAGGGATAGATACGCAGTATTTT
>TRBJ2-7|-|TRBV29-1|TRBD1
CSARTGNYEQYF
TGCAGCGCGCGGACAGGGAACTACGAGCAGTACTTC
>TRBJ1-5|-|TRBV28|-
CASSSGIYSNQPQHF
TGTGCCAGCAGCAGCGGGATTTATAGCAATCAGCCCCAGCATTTT
>TRBJ2-1|-|TRBV29-1|TRBD2
CSVDAGGYEQFF
TGCAGCGTTGACGCGGGAGGCTATGAGCAGTTCTTC
>TRBJ2-7|-|TRBV6-1|-
CASSERFRTEILLYF
TGTGCCAGCAGTGAAAGGTTCAGGACAGAGATACTTCTTTACTTC
>TRBJ2-6|-|TRBV28|TRBD1
CAVRDSGISGANVLTF
TGTGCCGTACGGGACAGCGGTATCTCTGGGGCCAACGTCCTGACTTTC
>TRBJ2-5|once|TRBV28|TRBD2
CASSSWAGGAGEETQYF
TGTGCCAGCAGTTCCTGGGCGGGGGGGGCGGGGGAAGAGACCCAGTACTTC
>TRBJ1-2|-|TRBV7-2|-
CASSSRRGESYGYTF
TGTGCCAGCAGCTCCCGGCGGGGGGAATCCTATGGCTACACCTTC
>TRBJ1-1|-|TRBV5-1|-
CASSLGRGLANTEAFF
TGCGCCAGCAGCTTGGGTAGGGGGTTAGCGAACACTGAAGCTTTCTTT
>TRBJ2-2|-|TRBV5-5|TRBD1
CASSLVPGGNTEELFF
TGTGCCAGCAGCTTGGTTCCAGGGGGCAACACCGAGGAGCTGTTTTTT
>TRBJ2-4|-|TRBV10-3|TRBD1
CAISESGDRGMSKNIQYF
TGTGCCATCAGTGAGTCAGGGGACAGGGGCATGTCCAAAAACATTCAGTACTTC
>TRBJ2-6|-|TRBV7-9|-
CASSLIRGTGANVLTF
TGTGCCAGCAGCTTGATTAGGGGGACTGGGGCCAACGTCCTGACTTTC
>TRBJ1-1|-|TRBV11-3|-
CASSSSLMNTEAFF
TGTGCCAGCAGCAGCTCTCTTATGAACACTGAAGCTTTCTTT
>TRBJ1-1|-|TRBV19|TRBD1
CASSTNRGQAMNTEAFF
TGTGCCAGTAGTACAAACAGGGGGCAAGCTATGAACACTGAAGCTTTCTTT
>TRBJ2-1|-|TRBV5-1|TRBD2
CASSFGLAGPYNEQFF
TGCGCCAGCAGCTTCGGACTAGCGGGACCGTACAATGAGCAGTTCTTC
>TRBJ2-4|once|TRBV9|-
CASSVEPTAKNIQYF
TGTGCCAGCAGCGTAGAGCCCACAGCCAAAAACATTCAGTACTTC
>TRBJ1-5|-|TRBV19|TRBD1
CASSMVGQGAGKPQHF
TGTGCCAGTAGTATGGTAGGACAGGGGGCTGGGAAGCCCCAGCATTTT